The clone carrying this T cell receptor (beta chain) was detected a few times. Its antigen is currently unknown. Amplification by 5'RACE using constant-segment primers produced TCR alpha and TCR beta cDNA libraries that carried sample barcodes and UMIs. TCRdb used MiXCR to reprocess the 5' RACE reads, holding one entry per CDR3 protein. There are 300,000 to 350,000 distinct CDR3 sequences in the sample; roughly 15% occur only once, and approximately 21% lies in the top ten. The entry originates in a study of T-cell memory formation after mild COVID-19. Findings and caveats of the study: While clones contracting from day 15 to 85 were balanced between CD4 and CD8, later expanders leaned CD4+.

The V gene lost 0 bases and the J gene lost 5 bases, with 7 bases spanning the gap. The CDR3 length is 13 residues. Germline assignment: CDR1 LNHNV and CDR2 YYDKDF (reference sequence). This chain uses TRBV15 with TRBJ1-2, with D uncertain. The specimen sequenced was PBMCs or a T cell subset sorted from them (not recorded which). The TCR was taken from a man aged 18 to 29 who had mild COVID-19 (a few samples of this study predate the infection). Cell type and time point are not known. The CDR3 is CATSRDGVYGYTF. The CDR3 DNA follows: TGTGCCACCAGCAGAGACGGGGTTTATGGCTACACCTTC.